This entry lists 22 T cell receptor beta chains sequenced from one sample in a study of blood T cell repertoires in COVID-19. The repertoire was sequenced with immunoSEQ multiplex PCR; TCRdb's copy has only in-frame clones and lacks some. The sample comprises roughly 230,000 clones, approximately 86% of which are singletons, and 0.65% to 0.8% rests with the top ten. Sequencing was performed on peripheral blood. The origin of the receptors is a human donor in a cohort sampled during active COVID-19.

V gene TRBV7-2 combines with J gene TRBJ1-1; 11 positions match TRBD1. Germline CDR1 SGHTA, CDR2 FQGNSA. V was clipped by 5 bases and J by 3 bases; unmatched bases: 14. This CDR3 comprises 18 residues. CDR3 sequence: CASSTRWDRGWVDTEAFF. The DNA of the CDR3 is TGTGCCAGCAGCACCCGGTGGGACAGGGGGTGGGTAGACACTGAAGCTTTCTTT.

The chain links TRBV7-2 to TRBJ1-5; no clear D. V was pared by 1 base and J by 2 bases, with 15 bases between. The CDR3 has 17 residues. Germline CDR1 reads SGHTA; CDR2 reads FQGNSA. Written as DNA, the CDR3 is TGTGCCAGCAGCTTAGATATGTCCGGAGGCCGCAATCAGCCCCAGCATTTT. This translates into CASSLDMSGGRNQPQHF.

The rearrangement links TRBV7-2 to TRBJ1-2, with D unclear. Trimming left V 0 bases short and J 8 bases short, with 13 bases between. Germline V gene data show CDR1 as SGHTA and CDR2 as FQGNSA. The CDR3 runs 14 residues. This CDR3 reads CASSLAPLRRGYTF. The DNA for the CDR3 is TGTGCCAGCAGCTTAGCCCCCCTCCGGAGGGGCTACACCTTC.

The chain employs TRBV3-1 (or the pseudogene TRBV3-2) and TRBJ1-5; D might be TRBD1 (5 bases). CDR1 and CDR2 from the germline V gene are LGHDT and YNNKEL (reference sequence). The CDR3 is 14 amino acids. V lost 1 base, J lost 9 bases, and 13 bases lay in between. In DNA form, the CDR3 reads TGTGCCAGCAGCCAAGGACGGACATTGGGGCCCCAGCATTTT. This translates into CASSQGRTLGPQHF.

The rearrangement uses TRBV11-2 and TRBJ2-7, with D perhaps TRBD2 (7 bases). The germline gives CDR1 SGHAT, CDR2 FQNNGV. V lost 10 bases, J lost 1 base, and 14 bases lay in between. This CDR3 region has 13 residues. CDR3 residues: CATRGGQSYEQYF. CDR3 in DNA: TGTGCCACTAGGGGGGGGCAGTCCTACGAGCAGTACTTC.

The rearrangement links TRBV6-6 to TRBJ1-1; TRBD1 might be the D (6 bases). V lost 4 bases, J lost 0 bases, and 12 bases lay in between. The CDR3 is 15 amino acids. Germline CDR1 reads MNHNY; CDR2 reads SVGAGI (reference sequence). The chain's CDR3 is CASSSKGVVNTEAFF. The CDR3 DNA reads TGTGCCAGCAGTTCCAAGGGGGTAGTGAACACTGAAGCTTTCTTT.

This clone came up once. The chain recombines TRBV7-9 with TRBJ1-5; D may be TRBD1 (5 bases). CDR1 is SEHNR, CDR2 FQNEAQ, per germline (reference sequence). This CDR3 is built from 16 residues. Trimming cost V 10 bases and J 2 bases, with 21 bases left between them. Here the CDR3 reads CATSKDSSYGNQPQHF. The CDR3, as DNA: TGTGCCACTTCGAAAGACAGCTCGTATGGCAATCAGCCCCAGCATTTT.

The rearrangement links TRBV5-4 to TRBJ2-3; 7 nucleotides line up with TRBD2. This CDR3 spans 14 amino acids. Germline V gives CDR1 SGHNT, CDR2 YYREEE (reference sequence). V lost 4 bases, J lost 1 base, and 3 bases stayed unmatched. The CDR3 coding sequence is TGTGCCAGCAGCCCCCGGGGGGGCACAGATACGCAGTATTTT. It specifies CASSPRGGTDTQYF.

This chain uses TRBV3-1 (or the pseudogene TRBV3-2) with TRBJ2-1; D might be TRBD1 (6 bases). The CDR3 has 14 residues. Per the germline V gene, CDR1 is LGHDT and CDR2 is YNNKEL (reference sequence). The germline V and J ends were trimmed by 1 base and 6 bases, with 10 bases remaining between them. The CDR3 coding sequence is TGTGCCAGCAGCCAAGGAACCAGGGGCAATGAGCAGTTCTTC. Translated: CASSQGTRGNEQFF.

CDR3 coding DNA: TGTGCCAGCATCCAGGACAGGTCGGGCACTGAAGCTTTCTTT. Its protein is CASIQDRSGTEAFF. This chain joins TRBV11-2 and TRBJ1-1; the match to TRBD1 covers 7 bases. From germline, CDR1 is SGHAT and CDR2 FQNNGV. V was clipped by 7 bases and J by 4 bases; unmatched bases: 9. The CDR3 covers 14 residues.

This clone is a singleton in its sample. The chain employs TRBV9 and TRBJ2-7; 7 bases line up with TRBD1. With 0 bases clipped from V and 3 bases from J, the junction kept 6 bases outside the gene matches. This CDR3 comprises 15 residues. The germline CDR1 and CDR2 sequences are SGDLS and YYNGEE. The CDR3 region has the DNA TGTGCCAGCAGCGTAGAAAGAACAGGGGTCTACGAGCAGTACTTC. Translating gives CASSVERTGVYEQYF. The full variable domain, completed using reference TRBV9 and TRBJ2-7, is DSGVTQTPKHLITATGQRVTLRCSPRSGDLSVYWYQQSLDQGLQFLIQYYNGEERAKGNILERFSAQQFPDLHSELNLSSLELGDSALYFCASSVERTGVYEQYFGPGTRLTVT.

V gene TRBV5-1 combines with J gene TRBJ2-5, with TRBD1 matching over 9 bases. CDR3 length equals 16 residues. Germline CDR1 is SGHRS and CDR2 is YFSETQ. V lost 3 bases, J lost 2 bases, and 8 bases stayed unmatched. The CDR3 spells CASSSPRDRVQETQYF. In DNA form, the CDR3 reads TGCGCCAGCAGCTCCCCACGGGACAGGGTTCAAGAGACCCAGTACTTC.

The sample holds one count of this clone. CDR3 nucleotides: TGTGCCAGCAGTGAAGCATATACTGGTATTGGCAATGAGCAGTTCTTC. This translates into CASSEAYTGIGNEQFF. J is TRBJ2-1 and V is TRBV6-1; D not resolved. Per germline, CDR1 MNHNS and CDR2 SASEGT. V was pared by 0 bases and J by 6 bases, with 15 bases between. CDR3 size: 16 residues.

The gene calls are TRBV5-1 and TRBJ2-5; 9 positions match TRBD1. Losses at the gene ends were 0 bases for V and 5 bases for J; bases not matched to a gene: 11. The CDR3 sequence is 17 residues long. Germline V gene lookup returns CDR1 SGHRS and CDR2 YFSETQ. CDR3 loop: CASSLGLGTGPRETQYF. The CDR3 region has the DNA TGCGCCAGCAGCTTGGGTCTCGGGACAGGGCCAAGGGAGACCCAGTACTTC.

This rearrangement joins TRBV6-6 to TRBJ2-7; TRBD2 agrees at 7 bases. Germline CDR1 MNHNY, CDR2 SVGAGI (reference sequence). The V and J ends lost 2 bases and 9 bases, in that order; junction bases with no gene match: 13. CDR3 length: 15 amino acids. Here the CDR3 reads CASSYRASGSLMQYF. Written as DNA, the CDR3 is TGTGCCAGCAGTTACAGGGCTAGCGGTAGCTTGATGCAGTACTTC.

The J gene is TRBJ1-2, the V gene TRBV7-2, with 10 bases fitting TRBD1. The CDR3 sequence is 15 residues long. Germline assignment: CDR1 SGHTA and CDR2 FQGNSA. V gave up 5 bases and J gave up 8 bases; unmatched junction bases: 11. CDR3 nucleotide sequence: TGTGCCAGCAGCACCCCATCCGGGACAGGGGACGGCTACACCTTC. Its protein is CASSTPSGTGDGYTF.

This clone was found a few times. The chain couples TRBV7-2 to TRBJ1-3; D is uncertain. Between the trimmed V and J ends, which lost 5 bases and 7 bases, there was a span of 9 bases. Germline V gene sequence: CDR1 SGHTA, CDR2 FQGNSA. This CDR3 has 12 amino acids. The CDR3 DNA reads TGTGCCAGCAGCGAGTATTATAACACCATATATTTT. Translation gives CASSEYYNTIYF.

This clone has a handful of counts. CDR3 loop: CAWSQTGMDTEAFF. As DNA, the CDR3 is TGTGCCTGGAGTCAGACAGGGATGGACACTGAAGCTTTCTTT. V usage is TRBV30 and J usage is TRBJ1-1; 7 positions agree with TRBD1. CDR1 is GTSNPN, CDR2 SVGIG, per germline (reference sequence). After removal of 2 bases from V and 3 bases from J, the junction contained 6 bases not matched to a gene. The CDR3 covers 14 residues. The entire variable domain, with the rest obtained from reference TRBV30 and TRBJ1-1, is as follows: SQTIHQWPATLVQPVGSPLSLECTVEGTSNPNLYWYRQAAGRGLQLLFYSVGIGQISSEVPQNLSASRPQDRQFILSSKKLLLSDSGFYLCAWSQTGMDTEAFFGQGTRLTVV.

J is TRBJ1-2 and V is TRBV24-1, with D unclear. The V gene's germline CDR1 is KGHDR and CDR2 SFDVKD. V was clipped by 7 bases and J by 8 bases, with 10 bases between them. The CDR3 covers 11 residues. The CDR3 bases are TGTGCCACCAGGGCCGAGCGGGGCTACACCTTC. It encodes CATRAERGYTF.

The chain couples TRBV27 to TRBJ2-3; 7 nucleotides line up with TRBD1. Looked up from germline, CDR1 is MNHEY and CDR2 is SMNVEV (reference sequence). This CDR3 spans 15 amino acids. The ends lost 2 bases at V and 0 bases at J; junction bases unmatched: 2. The CDR3 sequence is CASSLRDSSTDTQYF. The CDR3 DNA reads TGTGCCAGCAGTTTACGGGACAGTAGCACAGATACGCAGTATTTT.

The rearrangement uses TRBV30 and TRBJ1-3; 9 bases align to TRBD1. Germline CDR1 reads GTSNPN; CDR2 reads SVGIG (reference sequence). The V and J ends lost 0 bases and 0 bases, in that order; junction bases with no gene match: 21. This CDR3 region has 22 residues. CDR3 sequence (DNA): TGTGCCTGGAGTGTACTTGGGACAGGGACTTCCCTACGACTAAACTCTGGAAACACCATATATTTT. Amino acid sequence: CAWSVLGTGTSLRLNSGNTIYF. Full variable domain (rest looked up from reference TRBV30 and TRBJ1-3): SQTIHQWPATLVQPVGSPLSLECTVEGTSNPNLYWYRQAAGRGLQLLFYSVGIGQISSEVPQNLSASRPQDRQFILSSKKLLLSDSGFYLCAWSVLGTGTSLRLNSGNTIYFGEGSWLTVV.

V usage is TRBV7-9 and J usage is TRBJ2-1; possible D gene TRBD1, 6 bases. From germline, CDR1 is SEHNR and CDR2 FQNEAQ (reference sequence). Trimming took 5 bases from V and 9 from J, leaving 20 bases between them. The CDR3 runs 15 residues. The chain's CDR3 is CASSQAGAGDTEQFF. The CDR3, as DNA: TGTGCCAGCAGCCAAGCCGGGGCAGGGGATACTGAGCAGTTCTTC.